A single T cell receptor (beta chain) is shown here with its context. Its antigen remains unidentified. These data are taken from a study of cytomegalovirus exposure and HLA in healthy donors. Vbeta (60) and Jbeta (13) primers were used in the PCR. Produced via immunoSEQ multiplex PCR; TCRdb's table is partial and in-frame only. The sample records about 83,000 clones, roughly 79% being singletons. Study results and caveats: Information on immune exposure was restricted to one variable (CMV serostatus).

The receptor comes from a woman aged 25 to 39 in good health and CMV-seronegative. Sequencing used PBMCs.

CDR3 nucleotide sequence: TGTGCCAGCAAAGCCCTAGCGGGAGCGGGAGACGAGCAGTACTTC. Residues: CASKALAGAGDEQYF. The J gene is TRBJ2-7, the V gene TRBV2; 10 nucleotides align to TRBD2. V gave up 7 bases and J gave up 5 bases; unmatched junction bases: 11. Germline V gene sequence: CDR1 SNHLY, CDR2 FYNNEI. CDR3 size: 15 residues. The full variable domain, its missing parts supplied by reference TRBV2 and TRBJ2-7, is EPEVTQTPSHQVTQMGQEVILRCVPISNHLYFYWYRQILGQKVEFLVSFYNNEISEKSEIFDDQFSVERPDGSNFTLKIRSTKLEDSAMYFCASKALAGAGDEQYFGPGTRLTVT.